The 26 T cell receptor beta chains below were found in one sample sequenced in a study of blood T cell repertoires in COVID-19 (dated by TCRdb to 2018 to 2021). The method behind the library was the immunoSEQ multiplex PCR assay. TCRdb obtained this table from immuneACCESS and retained in-frame rearrangements with V and J assigned. These tables miss some clones; where compared with another copy, unresolved V genes account for less than half of the shortfall, and the remainder is unexplained. For this sample the table gives roughly 57,000 clones, of which approximately 87% were detected only once. The ten most abundant clones make up more than 6% of the sample. The source material was peripheral blood. These receptors all stem from a woman aged 60 to 75 with COVID-19, enrolled during active disease.

The chain uses TRBV30 and TRBJ1-5; no clear D gene. The CDR3 runs 16 residues. The ends were cut back, 3 bases at V and 2 bases at J, with 17 bases in the middle. Germline CDR1 reads GTSNPN; CDR2 reads SVGIG (reference sequence). CDR3 nucleotides: TGTGCCTGGAGCGTCGACTTCCGGCGGGGCAATCAGCCCCAGCATTTT. It yields the protein CAWSVDFRRGNQPQHF.

This chain joins TRBV4-2 and TRBJ1-1; 8 nucleotides match TRBD1. CDR3 length equals 14 residues. The V gene's germline CDR1 is LGHNA and CDR2 YNFKEQ. The V segment lost 4 bases and the J segment 6 bases; nucleotides outside the gene matches: 7. The CDR3 spells CASSRGQGSSEAFF. The CDR3 DNA reads TGTGCCAGCAGCCGAGGACAGGGTAGCTCTGAAGCTTTCTTT.

V gene TRBV7-9 combines with J gene TRBJ2-1; TRBD2 matches 13 bases. The germline gives CDR1 SEHNR, CDR2 FQNEAQ (reference sequence). Trimming removed 5 bases from V and 2 bases from J; junction bases left unmatched: 15. This CDR3 comprises 20 residues. The CDR3 region is CASSTSTPGTSGITYNEQFF. CDR3 nucleotide sequence: TGTGCCAGCAGCACCTCTACCCCCGGGACTAGCGGGATCACCTACAATGAGCAGTTCTTC.

The chain combines TRBV6-5 with TRBJ1-2; possible D gene TRBD1, 5 bases. CDR3 length equals 12 residues. V lost 5 bases, J lost 8 bases, and 12 bases lay in between. Germline CDR1 and CDR2: MNHEY and SVGAGI. As DNA, the CDR3 is TGTGCCAGCAGTCCCAGGGCAGGCGGCTACACCTTC. The encoded protein is CASSPRAGGYTF.

The genes are TRBV28 and TRBJ2-1, with TRBD1 matching 7 bases. With V trimmed by 8 bases and J by 5 bases, 15 bases remained unmatched. This CDR3 comprises 16 residues. In germline, CDR1 is MDHEN, CDR2 SYDVKM. Here the CDR3 reads CASGRNRGLIHNEQFF. CDR3 DNA: TGTGCCAGCGGGCGAAACAGGGGTTTGATCCACAATGAGCAGTTCTTC.

This rearrangement joins TRBV9 to TRBJ2-5; 7 nucleotides align to TRBD2. This CDR3 is built from 15 residues. V dropped 3 bases and J dropped 7; count of bases not matched to a gene: 12. Germline V gene sequence: CDR1 SGDLS, CDR2 YYNGEE. CDR3 nucleotide sequence: TGTGCCAGCAGCGCCCTGGGGAGCGGGGTCCGGACCCAGTACTTC. It specifies CASSALGSGVRTQYF.

This clone showed up just a few times. The DNA of the CDR3 is TGCAGCGCGGGCGGAGAGATATACAATGAGCAGTTCTTC. Protein product: CSAGGEIYNEQFF. The V gene is TRBV29-1, the J gene TRBJ2-1; unclear D gene. From germline, CDR1 is SQVTM and CDR2 ANQGSEA. Trimming left V 7 bases short and J 4 bases short, with 14 bases between. The CDR3 runs to 13 residues.

This chain connects TRBV7-2 to TRBJ2-7, with 8 bases that match TRBD1. CDR3 length equals 16 residues. Germline CDR1 SGHTA, CDR2 FQGNSA. The V gene end was trimmed by 5 bases and the J gene end by 5 bases; junction bases not matched to a gene: 14. CDR3 loop: CASSRAQGASGNEQYF. The CDR3 nucleotides are TGTGCCAGCAGCCGCGCCCAGGGGGCGTCTGGGAACGAGCAGTACTTC.

The chain is built from TRBV6-5 and TRBJ1-6, with a possible D match to TRBD1 (6 bases). CDR1 and CDR2 (germline): MNHEY, SVGAGI. The CDR3 is 13 amino acids. Trimming removed 6 bases from V and 7 bases from J, with 10 bases in between. CDR3 sequence reads: CASRDSKNSPLHF. The CDR3 region has the DNA TGTGCCAGCAGGGACAGCAAAAATTCACCCCTCCACTTT.

The chain uses TRBV27 and TRBJ2-7, with 7 nucleotides matching TRBD2. Germline V gene sequence: CDR1 MNHEY, CDR2 SMNVEV (reference sequence). The junction had 1 base not matched to a gene; V was cut back by 2 bases and J by 0 bases. This CDR3 is 14 amino acids long. Written as DNA, the CDR3 is TGTGCCAGCAGTTTAGGGGGGGTCTCCTACGAGCAGTACTTC. It yields the protein CASSLGGVSYEQYF.

The V call is TRBV7-9, the J call TRBJ1-2; no firm D call. Germline values: CDR1 SEHNR, CDR2 FQNEAQ (reference sequence). The V end lost 2 bases, the J end lost 6 bases, and 4 bases lay between the germline ends. The CDR3 totals 11 residues. The CDR3 nucleotides read TGTGCCAGCAGCTTACGGGATGGCTACACCTTC. As protein: CASSLRDGYTF. The full variable domain, rest sourced from reference TRBV7-9 and TRBJ1-2, is DTGVSQNPRHKITKRGQNVTFRCDPISEHNRLYWYRQTLGQGPEFLTYFQNEAQLEKSRLLSDRFSAERPKGSFSTLEIQRTEQGDSAMYLCASSLRDGYTFGSGTRLTVV.

The CDR3, as DNA: TGCGCCAGCAGTAGCGGGAGCAATGAGCAGTTCTTC. Translated: CASSSGSNEQFF. The chain carries TRBV10-2 and TRBJ2-1; 8 bases fit TRBD2. Germline-derived CDR1 and CDR2 are WSHSY and SAAADI. This CDR3 has 12 amino acids. With V trimmed by 5 bases and J by 6 bases, 0 bases remained unmatched.

This chain connects TRBV9 to TRBJ1-2, with TRBD1 identical over 7 bases. The V segment lost 0 bases and the J segment 3 bases; nucleotides outside the gene matches: 2. CDR1 and CDR2 (germline): SGDLS, YYNGEE. This CDR3 has 14 amino acids. The chain's CDR3 is CASSVDRGYYGYTF. Written as DNA, the CDR3 is TGTGCCAGCAGCGTAGACAGGGGTTACTATGGCTACACCTTC.

This chain connects TRBV4-2 to TRBJ2-7, with TRBD2 identical over 7 bases. V lost 2 bases to trimming and J lost 0 bases; unmatched junction nucleotides: 10. The CDR3 has 17 residues. Looked up from germline, CDR1 is LGHNA and CDR2 is YNFKEQ. In nucleotides, the CDR3 is TGTGCCAGCAGCCAAAGCGCGCCGGCGGGAGTCTCCTACGAGCAGTACTTC. Its protein product is CASSQSAPAGVSYEQYF.

J is TRBJ2-2 and V is TRBV15, with D perhaps TRBD2 (5 bases). Trimming pared 8 bases from V and 5 bases from J, leaving 12 bases between. From germline, CDR1 is LNHNV and CDR2 YYDKDF (reference sequence). The CDR3 sequence is 13 residues long. The CDR3 loop reads CATGDYKTGELFF. As DNA, the CDR3 is TGTGCCACCGGAGACTACAAGACCGGGGAGCTGTTTTTT.

V usage is TRBV7-3 and J usage is TRBJ2-2; 11 bases are shared with TRBD1. This CDR3 contains 16 residues. V lost 5 bases to trimming and J lost 6 bases; unmatched junction nucleotides: 8. Germline CDR1 and CDR2: SGHTA and FQGTGA. DNA for the CDR3: TGTGCCAGCAGCCTACTCGGACAGGGGGCCTCCGGGGAGCTGTTTTTT. The encoded protein is CASSLLGQGASGELFF. The complete variable domain, with remaining parts taken from reference TRBV7-3 and TRBJ2-2, reads GAGVSQTPSNKVTEKGKYVELRCDPISGHTALYWYRQSLGQGPEFLIYFQGTGAADDSGLPNDRFFAVRPEGSVSTLKIQRTERGDSAVYLCASSLLGQGASGELFFGEGSRLTVL.

This chain uses TRBV7-9 with TRBJ1-1, with 7 bases fitting TRBD1. Germline trimming cut 5 bases from V and 8 bases from J; bases unmatched to any gene: 11. Looked up from germline, CDR1 is SEHNR and CDR2 is FQNEAQ (reference sequence). CDR3 size: 14 residues. The CDR3 here is CASSLSGQPSEAFF. The CDR3 nucleotides are TGTGCCAGCAGCCTATCGGGACAGCCGTCGGAAGCTTTCTTT. Full variable domain (remainder filled in from reference TRBV7-9 and TRBJ1-1): DTGVSQNPRHKITKRGQNVTFRCDPISEHNRLYWYRQTLGQGPEFLTYFQNEAQLEKSRLLSDRFSAERPKGSFSTLEIQRTEQGDSAMYLCASSLSGQPSEAFFGQGTRLTVV.

The chain carries TRBV5-1 and TRBJ1-5, with a tentative D call TRBD1 (5 bases). The germline CDR1 and CDR2 sequences are SGHRS and YFSETQ. V lost 3 bases and J lost 4, with 14 bases in between. The CDR3 runs to 15 residues. CDR3 bases: TGCGCCAGCAGCTGGGGCCCGGCGGGGAATCAGCCCCAGCATTTT. Encoded protein: CASSWGPAGNQPQHF.

The chain joins TRBV20-1 to TRBJ1-2; TRBD1 agrees at 8 bases. Germline lookup yields CDR1 DFQATT and CDR2 SNEGSKA (reference sequence). The CDR3 covers 11 residues. V was clipped by 6 bases and J by 3 bases; unmatched bases: 0. For the CDR3, the DNA is TGCAGTGCGGGACAGGACTATGGCTACACCTTC. It codes for CSAGQDYGYTF.

The J gene is TRBJ1-2, the V gene TRBV7-2; D gene ambiguous. The CDR3 has 12 residues. CDR1 and CDR2 (germline): SGHTA, FQGNSA. Trimming removed 9 bases from V and 4 bases from J, with 12 bases in between. The CDR3: CASTSSGYGYTF. Written as DNA, the CDR3 is TGTGCCAGTACAAGTTCGGGCTATGGCTACACCTTC.

J is TRBJ2-7 and V is TRBV14; 8 bases align to TRBD1. Germline V CDR1 and CDR2: SGHDN, FVKESK. J was trimmed by 5 bases and V by 1 base; bases with no gene match: 4. The CDR3 consists of 14 residues. The CDR3 nucleotides read TGTGCCAGCAGCCAAGGGACAGGGACCCACGAGCAGTACTTC. Translating gives CASSQGTGTHEQYF.

This clone was counted once. The genes are TRBV9 and TRBJ2-1; 9 bases are a match to TRBD1. This CDR3 has 17 residues. The J segment lost 6 bases and the V segment lost 3 bases, leaving 13 bases of the junction unmatched. Germline V gives CDR1 SGDLS, CDR2 YYNGEE. This chain's CDR3 is CASSAQSPRTGANEQFF. The CDR3 DNA follows: TGTGCCAGCAGCGCCCAGAGTCCCCGGACAGGGGCCAATGAGCAGTTCTTC.

The V and J genes are TRBV27 and TRBJ2-7; TRBD1 is a possible D gene (5 bases). Germline V CDR1 and CDR2: MNHEY, SMNVEV (reference sequence). V dropped 9 bases and J dropped 4 bases, with 10 bases sitting between them. The CDR3 has 11 amino acids. The CDR3 DNA sequence: TGTGCCAGGTGGGGCAGTTACGAGCAGTACTTC. Residues: CARWGSYEQYF.

The chain uses TRBV25-1 and TRBJ2-7; 9 nucleotides align to TRBD1. This CDR3 has 15 amino acids. The V segment lost 3 bases and the J segment 3 bases; nucleotides outside the gene matches: 6. Germline V lookup: CDR1 MGHDK, CDR2 SYGVNS. The chain's CDR3 is CASSEWGTGIYEQYF. For the CDR3, the DNA is TGTGCCAGCAGTGAGTGGGGGACAGGGATCTACGAGCAGTACTTC.

This chain uses TRBV11-2 with TRBJ2-1; 7 bases map to TRBD2. This CDR3 is built from 16 residues. Germline-derived CDR1 and CDR2 are SGHAT and FQNNGV. V trimming: 4 bases; J trimming: 1 base; junction bases outside the gene matches: 7. CDR3 residues: CASSSERGRSYNEQFF. The CDR3 DNA follows: TGTGCCAGCAGCTCTGAGCGGGGCCGGTCCTACAATGAGCAGTTCTTC.

V gene TRBV3-1 (or the pseudogene TRBV3-2) combines with J gene TRBJ2-4; D unresolved. The CDR3 extends over 13 amino acids. The V end lost 6 bases, the J end lost 12 bases, and 18 bases lay between the germline ends. Germline values: CDR1 LGHDT, CDR2 YNNKEL (reference sequence). CDR3 residues: CASSLFSGPAQYF. The CDR3 DNA reads TGTGCCAGCAGTCTCTTCTCGGGTCCCGCTCAGTACTTC.